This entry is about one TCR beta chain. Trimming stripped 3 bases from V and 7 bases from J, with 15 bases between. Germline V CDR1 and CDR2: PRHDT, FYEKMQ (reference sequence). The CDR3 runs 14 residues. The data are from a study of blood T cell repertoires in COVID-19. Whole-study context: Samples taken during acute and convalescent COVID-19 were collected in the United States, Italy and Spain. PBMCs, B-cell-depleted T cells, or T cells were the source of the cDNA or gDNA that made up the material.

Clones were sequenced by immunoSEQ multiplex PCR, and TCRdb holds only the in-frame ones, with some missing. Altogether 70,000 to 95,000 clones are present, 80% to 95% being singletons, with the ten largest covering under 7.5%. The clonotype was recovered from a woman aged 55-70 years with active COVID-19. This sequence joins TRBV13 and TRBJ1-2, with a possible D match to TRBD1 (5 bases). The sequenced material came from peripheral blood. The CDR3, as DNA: TGTGCCAGCAGCTTTCAAGGGGCGCGGGGTGGCTACACCTTC. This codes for CASSFQGARGGYTF. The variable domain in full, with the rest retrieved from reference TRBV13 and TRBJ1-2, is AAGVIQSPRHLIKEKRETATLKCYPIPRHDTVYWYQQGPGQDPQFLISFYEKMQSDKGSIPDRFSAQQFSDYHSELNMSSLELGDSALYFCASSFQGARGGYTFGSGTRLTVV.